These 7 T cell receptor beta chains were all obtained from the same sample, sequenced in a study of radiation and T cells in renal cell carcinoma. Indicated time point: blood 2 weeks post-SBRT. Treatment indicated: 15 Gy SBRT to primary tumor, nephrectomy 4 weeks later. Assay used: immunoSEQ multiplex PCR; TCRdb lists only in-frame clones, some missing. Among approximately 75,000 clones, around 80% were seen once, and the ten largest hold less than 7%. The material was blood, obtained from a patient whose treatment included radiotherapy and nephrectomy. These receptors were taken from a man in his 60s with renal cell carcinoma.

The genes are TRBV9 and TRBJ2-1; 13 bases fit TRBD2. V lost 0 bases to trimming and J lost 0 bases; unmatched junction nucleotides: 6. The CDR3 has 19 amino acids. Germline V CDR1 and CDR2: SGDLS, YYNGEE. The CDR3 DNA follows: TGTGCCAGCAGCGTAGCTGGTGGACTAGCGGGAGCCTCCTACAATGAGCAGTTCTTC. The encoded protein is CASSVAGGLAGASYNEQFF.

V is TRBV10-3 and J is TRBJ1-1, with a possible D match to TRBD1 (5 bases). The length of the CDR3 is 14 residues. The germline CDR1 and CDR2 sequences are ENHRY and SYGVKD. Trimming stripped 7 bases from V and 4 bases from J, with 16 bases between. The CDR3 here is CAINGGGRSTEAFF. The CDR3, as DNA: TGTGCCATCAACGGCGGGGGTAGGAGCACTGAAGCTTTCTTT.

The chain uses TRBV19 and TRBJ2-3, with D tentatively TRBD2 (5 bases). The CDR3 spans 16 residues. Looked up from germline, CDR1 is LNHDA and CDR2 is SQIVND (reference sequence). Trimming took off 5 bases at V and 0 bases at J, with 15 bases between the two ends. CDR3 sequence reads: CASSPQTGYSTDTQYF. CDR3 sequence (DNA): TGTGCCAGTAGTCCTCAAACGGGATACAGCACAGATACGCAGTATTTT.

V gene TRBV7-8 combines with J gene TRBJ2-5; 10 bases are shared with TRBD2. J lost 5 bases, V lost 3 bases, and 6 bases had no gene match. Germline values: CDR1 SGHVS, CDR2 FQNEAQ. The CDR3 runs 15 residues. The CDR3 protein is CASSFSGRAGETQYF. The CDR3 nucleotides read TGTGCCAGCAGCTTCAGCGGGAGGGCCGGGGAGACCCAGTACTTC.

The chain employs TRBV13 and TRBJ1-2, with D unresolved. This CDR3 comprises 14 residues. In germline, CDR1 is PRHDT, CDR2 FYEKMQ (reference sequence). V lost 2 bases and J lost 1, with 8 bases in between. The CDR3 DNA reads as TGTGCCAGCAGCTTATACGACAATAACTATGGCTACACCTTC. Protein: CASSLYDNNYGYTF.

The J gene is TRBJ2-1, the V gene TRBV4-1; perhaps TRBD1 as D (5 bases). The CDR3 covers 13 residues. In germline, CDR1 is MGHRA, CDR2 YSYEKL. V was trimmed by 5 bases and J by 15 bases, leaving 20 bases between them. In DNA form, the CDR3 reads TGCGCCAGCAGCGGGCCGGTGGGGCGATGGAGGTTCTTC. The encoded protein is CASSGPVGRWRFF.

The chain carries TRBV19 and TRBJ1-5; D is uncertain. V was shortened by 3 bases and J by 0 bases, with 9 bases between the two germline ends. The CDR3 has 15 residues. Per germline, CDR1 LNHDA and CDR2 SQIVND (reference sequence). CDR3 nucleotide sequence: TGTGCCAGTAGTATTTTGGGGAATAGCAATCAGCCCCAGCATTTT. This gives the protein CASSILGNSNQPQHF.